The 28 T cell receptor beta chains listed next were all sequenced from one sample in a study of T cell therapy after organ transplantation. Here immunoSEQ multiplex PCR was the method, and the copy in TCRdb shows in-frame clones only, minus some. Of fewer than 25,000 clones listed, 84% were seen once; the top ten hold about 35%. This sample's time point: 20-29 weeks after completion of therapy. The antigens these receptors bind are not known. The specimen was CD8+ T cells from blood, collected after autologous CMV-specific T cell therapy. These receptors all stem from a human patient who had received a solid organ transplant and had CMV disease. The T cells may partly be graft donor cells.

The chain recombines TRBV5-1 with TRBJ2-7; D possibly corresponds to TRBD2 (6 bases). The CDR3 extends over 16 amino acids. V lost 3 bases and J 1 base, leaving 17 bases between the germline ends. Germline CDR1 reads SGHRS; CDR2 reads YFSETQ. Here the CDR3 reads CASSSNPAEGSYEQYF. The CDR3 DNA reads TGCGCCAGCAGCTCAAACCCGGCGGAGGGATCCTACGAGCAGTACTTC.

The table lists this clone with a count of one. The rearrangement uses TRBV14 and TRBJ2-7; weak D call: TRBD1 (6 bases). Per the germline V gene, CDR1 is SGHDN and CDR2 is FVKESK. The CDR3 sequence is 12 residues long. V lost 4 bases, J lost 5 bases, and 9 bases lay in between. In DNA, the CDR3 is TGTGCCAGCAGCCCCAGGGGACACGAGCAGTACTTC. Protein product: CASSPRGHEQYF.

CDR3 nucleotides: TGTGCCAGCAGCTCGACCGGGAGAAGAAACGGCGAGCAGTACTTC. Its protein product is CASSSTGRRNGEQYF. The J gene is TRBJ2-7, the V gene TRBV6-5; D perhaps matches TRBD2 (6 bases). Germline V gene data show CDR1 as MNHEY and CDR2 as SVGAGI. The CDR3 totals 15 residues. V was clipped by 6 bases and J by 6 bases, with 21 bases between them.

The rearrangement uses TRBV7-8 and TRBJ2-1, with TRBD2 identical over 13 bases. CDR1 is SGHVS, CDR2 FQNEAQ, per germline. The CDR3 runs to 16 residues. V gave up 3 bases and J gave up 7 bases; unmatched junction bases: 6. The CDR3 spells CASSLGEGLAGNEQFF. The CDR3 bases are TGTGCCAGCAGCTTGGGAGAGGGACTAGCGGGAAATGAGCAGTTCTTC.

V gene TRBV6-4 combines with J gene TRBJ2-3, with 10 positions matching TRBD2. The CDR3 spans 16 residues. V shed 0 bases and J 1 base; nucleotides not matched to a gene: 1. Germline V gene lookup returns CDR1 MRHNA and CDR2 SNTAGT. CDR3 amino acids: CASSDSTSGGTDTQYF. For the CDR3, the DNA is TGTGCCAGCAGTGACTCCACTAGCGGGGGCACAGATACGCAGTATTTT.

On this clone itself: Sequence at one end of the junction differs from germline and may be a read error. The rearrangement uses TRBV10-3 and TRBJ2-2; TRBD2 is a possible D gene (6 bases). The germline gives CDR1 ENHRY, CDR2 SYGVKD. The CDR3 is made up of 16 amino acids. CDR3 DNA sequence: TGTGCCAGCAGTTACTCCGGGACTGGAAACACCGGGGAGCTGTTTTTT. Translated: CASSYSGTGNTGELFF.

V and J are TRBV11-1 and TRBJ2-1; D unresolved. Germline loops: CDR1 SGHAT, CDR2 FQDESV (reference sequence). This CDR3 is 13 amino acids long. V lost 7 bases to trimming and J lost 4 bases, with 11 bases between them. The CDR3 reads CASTPGTYNEQFF. The CDR3 DNA reads TGTGCCAGCACTCCTGGTACTTACAATGAGCAGTTCTTC.

The rearrangement links TRBV4-1 to TRBJ2-7, with TRBD2 as a possible D gene (5 bases). There are 16 residues in the CDR3. V was shortened by 0 bases and J by 2 bases, with 14 bases between the two germline ends. Looked up from germline, CDR1 is MGHRA and CDR2 is YSYEKL. The CDR3 nucleotides are TGCGCCAGCAGCCAAGATCATGACTACTTAGCCTACGAGCAGTACTTC. Translated, it gives CASSQDHDYLAYEQYF.

V and J are TRBV13 and TRBJ2-5; D unresolved. Between the trimmed V and J ends, which lost 1 base and 4 bases, there was a span of 7 bases. CDR3 length equals 13 residues. The germline V gene encodes CDR1 PRHDT and CDR2 FYEKMQ (reference sequence). CDR3 DNA sequence: TGTGCCAGCAGCTTAGAAATGGCAGAGACCCAGTACTTC. As protein: CASSLEMAETQYF. The variable domain in full, with the rest retrieved from reference TRBV13 and TRBJ2-5, is AAGVIQSPRHLIKEKRETATLKCYPIPRHDTVYWYQQGPGQDPQFLISFYEKMQSDKGSIPDRFSAQQFSDYHSELNMSSLELGDSALYFCASSLEMAETQYFGPGTRLLVL.

Here the CDR3 DNA reads TGTGCCAGCAGCGTAGCCGCGGGAGGGTTGTACGAGCAGTACTTC. It specifies CASSVAAGGLYEQYF. This sequence joins TRBV9 and TRBJ2-7; 9 nucleotides align to TRBD2. The CDR3 totals 15 residues. V shed 0 bases and J 4 bases; nucleotides not matched to a gene: 5. In germline, CDR1 is SGDLS, CDR2 YYNGEE. Drawing the rest from reference TRBV9 and TRBJ2-7, the complete variable domain is DSGVTQTPKHLITATGQRVTLRCSPRSGDLSVYWYQQSLDQGLQFLIQYYNGEERAKGNILERFSAQQFPDLHSELNLSSLELGDSALYFCASSVAAGGLYEQYFGPGTRLTVT.

This clone has only one observation. This chain joins TRBV19 and TRBJ2-1, with TRBD2 matching 8 bases. With 0 bases clipped from V and 4 bases from J, the junction kept 8 bases outside the gene matches. Germline CDR1 reads LNHDA; CDR2 reads SQIVND (reference sequence). This CDR3 has 17 amino acids. CDR3 sequence reads: CASSIDLELAEYNEQFF. DNA of the CDR3: TGTGCCAGTAGTATAGATCTGGAACTAGCGGAGTACAATGAGCAGTTCTTC.

This clone was seen a single time. The chain uses TRBV23-1 and TRBJ2-7; perhaps TRBD1 as D (6 bases). TRBV23-1 qualifies as an ORF whose function is uncertain. The CDR3 contains 16 residues. Trimming shortened V by 1 base and J by 4 bases, and 17 bases separated the two germline ends. The CDR3 nucleotides read TGCGCCAGCAGTCAATGCCCCATGGCAGGGGAGTACGAGCAGTACTTC. Its protein is CASSQCPMAGEYEQYF.

Here the CDR3 reads CASSLFERGVGTDTQYF. CDR3 DNA: TGTGCCAGCAGTTTATTTGAGAGAGGAGTAGGCACAGATACGCAGTATTTT. V is TRBV28 and J is TRBJ2-3; D unresolved. V was clipped by 1 base and J by 1 base, with 15 bases between them. The CDR3 consists of 17 residues. Germline CDR1 MDHEN, CDR2 SYDVKM.

By sample share, this clone is medium-sized. The chain employs TRBV13 and TRBJ1-2; TRBD1 agrees at 7 bases. Germline-derived CDR1 and CDR2 are PRHDT and FYEKMQ (reference sequence). This CDR3 region has 12 residues. The V gene end was trimmed by 7 bases and the J gene end by 6 bases; junction bases not matched to a gene: 5. The chain's CDR3 is CASTPGGDGYTF. Here the CDR3 DNA reads TGTGCCAGCACTCCAGGGGGTGATGGCTACACCTTC.

V is TRBV10-3 and J is TRBJ2-7; perhaps TRBD1 as D (5 bases). V was trimmed by 6 bases and J by 0 bases, leaving 6 bases between them. The CDR3 is 12 residues long. The germline CDR1 and CDR2 sequences are ENHRY and SYGVKD. Written as DNA, the CDR3 is TGTGCCATCAGGGACATCTCCTACGAGCAGTACTTC. Translation gives CAIRDISYEQYF.

V gene TRBV6-1 combines with J gene TRBJ2-7; 7 bases align to TRBD2. V lost 5 bases and J lost 2; bases outside the gene matches: 3. CDR3 length equals 13 residues. Germline CDR1 is MNHNS and CDR2 is SASEGT. CDR3 sequence: CASSLGLAYEQYF. The CDR3 region has the DNA TGTGCCAGCAGTCTTGGACTAGCCTACGAGCAGTACTTC.

This clone was found once. The chain recombines TRBV7-2 with TRBJ2-3; 7 nucleotides agree with TRBD1. The CDR3 is made up of 14 amino acids. Germline CDR1 SGHTA, CDR2 FQGNSA. V was pared by 5 bases and J by 4 bases, with 6 bases of the junction left unmatched. The CDR3 loop is CASSPQGDPDTQYF. The CDR3 DNA reads as TGTGCCAGCAGCCCCCAGGGGGACCCAGATACGCAGTATTTT.

V usage is TRBV4-2 and J usage is TRBJ2-1; D gene ambiguous. Per the germline V gene, CDR1 is LGHNA and CDR2 is YNFKEQ. Trimming cost V 4 bases and J 10 bases, with 11 bases left between them. The CDR3 spans 12 residues. The CDR3 loop is CASSPQGWEQFF. The CDR3 DNA sequence: TGTGCCAGCAGCCCCCAAGGCTGGGAGCAGTTCTTC.

CDR3 sequence: CASSGIREGLYEQYF. CDR3 nucleotides: TGTGCCAGCAGCGGTATAAGGGAGGGCCTCTACGAGCAGTACTTC. V gene TRBV14 combines with J gene TRBJ2-7; 7 nucleotides line up with TRBD2. The germline V gene encodes CDR1 SGHDN and CDR2 FVKESK. This CDR3 contains 15 residues. V gave up 5 bases and J gave up 3 bases; unmatched junction bases: 10.

The V gene is TRBV6-5, the J gene TRBJ2-5; D remains unclear. V lost 5 bases and J lost 1, with 5 bases in between. Germline-derived CDR1 and CDR2 are MNHEY and SVGAGI. This CDR3 has 12 residues. DNA of the CDR3: TGTGCCAGCAGTCGACCCCAAGAGACCCAGTACTTC. It is translated as CASSRPQETQYF.

The CDR3 here is CASKAGPGFSYEQYF. The CDR3 DNA reads TGCGCCAGCAAGGCAGGGCCAGGGTTCTCCTACGAGCAGTACTTC. The chain carries TRBV5-1 and TRBJ2-7; tentatively, D is TRBD1 (5 bases). There are 15 residues in the CDR3. CDR1 and CDR2 from the germline V gene are SGHRS and YFSETQ. Trimming removed 6 bases at V and 0 bases at J, with 16 bases between.

The chain links TRBV7-7 to TRBJ2-1; TRBD2 aligns across 8 bases. V shed 5 bases, J shed 8 bases, and the junction held 14 bases outside the gene matches. CDR1 and CDR2 from the germline V gene are SSHAT and FNYEAQ (reference sequence). CDR3 length: 16 residues. The CDR3 protein is CASSPGGGREYDEQFF. CDR3 sequence (DNA): TGTGCCAGCAGCCCGGGAGGGGGACGGGAGTATGATGAGCAGTTCTTC.

This clone appeared a single time. V and J are TRBV28 and TRBJ2-5; D may be TRBD2 (6 bases). CDR1 is MDHEN and CDR2 is SYDVKM in the germline V gene. This CDR3 is 13 amino acids long. Trimming removed 4 bases from V and 5 bases from J, with 11 bases in between. This CDR3 reads CASSSTSLETQYF. CDR3 coding DNA: TGTGCCAGCAGTTCTACTAGCTTGGAGACCCAGTACTTC.

The chain links TRBV6-5 to TRBJ1-2, with a possible D match to TRBD1 (5 bases). This CDR3 has 14 residues. Germline V gene data show CDR1 as MNHEY and CDR2 as SVGAGI. The V and J ends lost 7 bases and 4 bases respectively, with 16 bases between them. The CDR3 nucleotides are TGTGCCAGCACCGGTCGGGGCCGCTCCTATGGCTACACCTTC. It translates to CASTGRGRSYGYTF.

The gene calls are TRBV19 and TRBJ2-5; 8 positions match TRBD1. Trimming at V came to 2 bases and at J to 4 bases, leaving 9 bases not matched to a gene. Germline CDR1 is LNHDA and CDR2 is SQIVND (reference sequence). This CDR3 is built from 16 residues. The CDR3 reads CASSIIQTGALETQYF. In DNA, the CDR3 is TGTGCCAGTAGTATAATCCAGACAGGGGCCCTAGAGACCCAGTACTTC.

This chain links TRBV11-2 with TRBJ2-3; the D gene could be TRBD1 or TRBD2 (5 bases each). The V end lost 3 bases, the J end lost 6 bases, and 7 bases lay between the germline ends. The CDR3 is made up of 12 amino acids. CDR1 is SGHAT, CDR2 FQNNGV, per germline. The CDR3 nucleotides read TGTGCCAGCAGCTTCGAGGGGGATACGCAGTATTTT. This codes for CASSFEGDTQYF.

The sample holds one count of this clone. The chain uses TRBV4-3 and TRBJ1-2, with D possibly matching TRBD1 (5 bases). The CDR3 has 16 amino acids. CDR1 is LGHNA, CDR2 YSLEER, per germline. V shed 0 bases and J shed 3 bases, with 14 bases lying between them. Here the CDR3 DNA reads TGCGCCAGCAGCCAAGAGGCGGGGGGGGGAGACTATGGCTACACCTTC. Translated: CASSQEAGGGDYGYTF.

The chain joins TRBV7-8 to TRBJ2-7; D unresolved. There are 13 residues in the CDR3. Germline V lookup: CDR1 SGHVS, CDR2 FQNEAQ. Trimming took 7 bases from V and 3 from J, leaving 13 bases between them. The CDR3 protein is CASNTDADYEQYF. CDR3 DNA: TGTGCCAGCAACACGGACGCGGACTACGAGCAGTACTTC.